This T cell receptor (beta chain) stems from a study of blood T cell repertoires in COVID-19. Study-level information: Samples representing acute and convalescent COVID-19 were sourced from the United States, Italy and Spain.

V shed 5 bases and J 4 bases; nucleotides not matched to a gene: 11. The germline V gene encodes CDR1 SGHVS and CDR2 FNYEAQ. The CDR3 is 16 amino acids. Living in about two dozen US areas, the participants were between roughly 18 and 89 years of age. As processed by the authors: Estimates of nucleated cell counts were drawn from the amplification of reference gene primers. This table comes from immunoSEQ multiplex PCR, and its TCRdb copy is limited to in-frame clones, with some not included. That table supplies the V and J calls and clone size; D and trimming were determined from the DNA. The data contain 300,000 to 400,000 clones, roughly nine tenths of them seen just once; the ten biggest clones take up 3.9%. This clone came up once.

V gene TRBV7-6 combines with J gene TRBJ1-1, with 9 bases aligning to TRBD1. This TCR was sampled from a woman aged 25-40 years who had been exposed to COVID-19. Source material: PBMCs or T cells enriched from blood (not recorded which). CDR3 nucleotides: TGTGCCAGCAGCGCACAGACAGGGGGGATTTCCACTGAAGCTTTCTTT. Translation gives CASSAQTGGISTEAFF.